The following is a T cell receptor (beta chain) sequence with its context. Antigen: not known. These data come from a study of blood T cells in healthy people across ages. The J segment lost 6 bases and the V segment lost 5 bases, leaving 4 bases of the junction unmatched. This CDR3 contains 14 residues. CDR1 and CDR2 from the germline V gene are LNHNV and YYDKDF (reference sequence). Study observations and caveats: Relative to aged donors, long-lived donors carried more naive CD4+ cells and displayed higher diversity.

Drawn from each donor were 9 to 10 milliliters of peripheral blood. Isolation recovered at least 7 million PBMCs from every sample. Primed by a sample-barcoded 5' primer and a J-beta primer mix, a second PCR proceeded for roughly 7 to 12 cycles. TCRdb called the 5' RACE reads again in MiXCR, with one record for every CDR3 protein. The table records approximately 760,000 distinct CDR3 sequences, around 25% of them present only once. These data also featured in a second study, about T cells of mothers and their children. That report notes: The TCR beta CDR3 read count exceeded 8.5 million for each mother and was about 3 million for each child.

The sequenced sample was blood. The receptor comes from a boy between 10 and 17 years old in good health. The chain employs TRBV15 and TRBJ2-2, with 9 nucleotides matching TRBD1. DNA of the CDR3: TGTGCCACCAGCTCGGACAGGGGCCCCGGGGAGCTGTTTTTT. It translates to CATSSDRGPGELFF.